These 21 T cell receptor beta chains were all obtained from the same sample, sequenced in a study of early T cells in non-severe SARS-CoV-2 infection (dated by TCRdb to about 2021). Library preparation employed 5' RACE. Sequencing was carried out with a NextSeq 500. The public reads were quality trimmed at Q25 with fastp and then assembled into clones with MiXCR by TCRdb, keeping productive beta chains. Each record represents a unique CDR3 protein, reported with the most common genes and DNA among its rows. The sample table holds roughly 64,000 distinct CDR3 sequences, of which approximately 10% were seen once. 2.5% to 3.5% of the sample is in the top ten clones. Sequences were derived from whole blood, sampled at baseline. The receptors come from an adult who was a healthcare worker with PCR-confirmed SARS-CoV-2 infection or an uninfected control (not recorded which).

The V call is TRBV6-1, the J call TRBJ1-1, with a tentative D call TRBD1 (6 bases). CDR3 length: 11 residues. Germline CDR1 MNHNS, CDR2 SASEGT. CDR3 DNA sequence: TGTGCTTCCTGCAGGGGCACTGAAGCTTTCTTT. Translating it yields CASCRGTEAFF.

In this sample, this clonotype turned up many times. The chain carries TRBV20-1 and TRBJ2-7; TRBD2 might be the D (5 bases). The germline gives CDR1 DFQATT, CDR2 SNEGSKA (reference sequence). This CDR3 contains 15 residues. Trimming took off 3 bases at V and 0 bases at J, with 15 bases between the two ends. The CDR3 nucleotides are TGCAGTGCTAGGGCTGGGAGACTTTACTCCTACGAGCAGTACTTC. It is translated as CSARAGRLYSYEQYF.

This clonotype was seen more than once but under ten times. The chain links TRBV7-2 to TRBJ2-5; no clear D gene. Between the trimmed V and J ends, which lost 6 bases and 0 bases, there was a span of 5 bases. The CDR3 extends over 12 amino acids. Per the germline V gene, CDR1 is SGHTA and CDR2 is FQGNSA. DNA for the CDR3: TGTGCCAGCAGGACATACCAAGAGACCCAGTACTTC. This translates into CASRTYQETQYF.

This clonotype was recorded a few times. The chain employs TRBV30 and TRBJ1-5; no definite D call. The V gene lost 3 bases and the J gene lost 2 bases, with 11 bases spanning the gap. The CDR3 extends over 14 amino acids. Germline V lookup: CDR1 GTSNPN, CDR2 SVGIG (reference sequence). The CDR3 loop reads CAWREGFGNQPQHF. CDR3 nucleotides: TGTGCCTGGAGGGAGGGATTTGGCAATCAGCCCCAGCATTTT.

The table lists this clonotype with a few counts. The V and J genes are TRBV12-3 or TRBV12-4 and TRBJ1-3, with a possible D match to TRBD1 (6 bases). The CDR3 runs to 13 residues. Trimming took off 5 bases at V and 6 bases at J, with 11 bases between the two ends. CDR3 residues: CASSPGGLNTIYF. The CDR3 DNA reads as TGTGCCAGCAGTCCCGGGGGCTTAAACACCATATATTTT.

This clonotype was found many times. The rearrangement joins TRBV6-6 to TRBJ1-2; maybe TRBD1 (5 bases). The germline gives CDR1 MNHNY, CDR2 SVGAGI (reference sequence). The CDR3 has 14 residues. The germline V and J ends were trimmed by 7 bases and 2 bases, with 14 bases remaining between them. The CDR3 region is CASMRGGVNYGYTF. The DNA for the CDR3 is TGTGCCAGCATGCGGGGGGGAGTCAACTATGGCTACACCTTC.

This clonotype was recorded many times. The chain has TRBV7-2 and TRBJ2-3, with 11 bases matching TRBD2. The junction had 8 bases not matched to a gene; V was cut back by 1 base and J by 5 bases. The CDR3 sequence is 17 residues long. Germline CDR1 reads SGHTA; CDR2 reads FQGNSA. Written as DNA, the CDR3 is TGTGCCAGCAGCTTAGTAGGTAGCGGGGGGGTCAGAGATACGCAGTATTTT. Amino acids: CASSLVGSGGVRDTQYF.

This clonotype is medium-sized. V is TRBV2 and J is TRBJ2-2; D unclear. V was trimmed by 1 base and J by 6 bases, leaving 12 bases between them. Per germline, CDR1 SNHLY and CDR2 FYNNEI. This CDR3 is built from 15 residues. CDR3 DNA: TGTGCCAGCAGTGAAGGGAATTTAGCCCCCGGGGAGCTGTTTTTT. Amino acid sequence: CASSEGNLAPGELFF.

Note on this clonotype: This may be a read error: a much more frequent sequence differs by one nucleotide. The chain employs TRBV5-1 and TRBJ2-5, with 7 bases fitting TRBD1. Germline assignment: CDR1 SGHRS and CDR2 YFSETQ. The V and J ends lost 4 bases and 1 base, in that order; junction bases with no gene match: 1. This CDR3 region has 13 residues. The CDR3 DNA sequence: TGCGCCAGCAGCGGGACAGTCCAAGAGACCCAGTACTTC. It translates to CASSGTVQETQYF. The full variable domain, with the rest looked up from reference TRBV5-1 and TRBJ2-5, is KAGVTQTPRYLIKTRGQQVTLSCSPISGHRSVSWYQQTPGQGLQFLFEYFSETQRNKGNFPGRFSGRQFSNSRSEMNVSTLELGDSALYLCASSGTVQETQYFGPGTRLLVL.

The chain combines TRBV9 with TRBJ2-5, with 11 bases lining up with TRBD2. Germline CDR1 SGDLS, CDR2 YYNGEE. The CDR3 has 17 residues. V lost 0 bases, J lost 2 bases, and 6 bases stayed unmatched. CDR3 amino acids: CASSVAASGGLQETQYF. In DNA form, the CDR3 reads TGTGCCAGCAGCGTAGCGGCTAGCGGGGGGCTACAAGAGACCCAGTACTTC.

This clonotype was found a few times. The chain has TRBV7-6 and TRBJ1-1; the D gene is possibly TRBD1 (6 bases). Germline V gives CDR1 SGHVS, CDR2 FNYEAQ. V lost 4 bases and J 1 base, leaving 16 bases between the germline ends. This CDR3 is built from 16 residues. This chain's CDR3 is CASSYPLTGPNTEAFF. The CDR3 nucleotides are TGTGCCAGCAGCTACCCCTTGACAGGTCCGAACACTGAAGCTTTCTTT.

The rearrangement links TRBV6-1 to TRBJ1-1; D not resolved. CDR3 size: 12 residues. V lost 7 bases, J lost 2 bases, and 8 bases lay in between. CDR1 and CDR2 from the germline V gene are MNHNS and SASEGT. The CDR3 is CASIWSNTEAFF. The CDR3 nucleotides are TGTGCCAGCATTTGGAGTAACACTGAAGCTTTCTTT.

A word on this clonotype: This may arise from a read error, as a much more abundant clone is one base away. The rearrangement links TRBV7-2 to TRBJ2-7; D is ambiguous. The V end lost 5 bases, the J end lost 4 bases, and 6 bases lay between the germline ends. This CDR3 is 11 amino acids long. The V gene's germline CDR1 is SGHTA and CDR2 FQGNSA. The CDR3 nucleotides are TGTGCCAGCAGCATGGGGTACGAGCAGTACTTC. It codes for CASSMGYEQYF.

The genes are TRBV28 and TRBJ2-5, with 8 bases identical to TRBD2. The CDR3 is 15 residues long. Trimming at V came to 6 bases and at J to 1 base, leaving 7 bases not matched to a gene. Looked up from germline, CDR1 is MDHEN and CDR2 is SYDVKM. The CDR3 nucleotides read TGTGCCAGCAGCTTCCCGGGACTAGTCCAAGAGACCCAGTACTTC. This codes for CASSFPGLVQETQYF. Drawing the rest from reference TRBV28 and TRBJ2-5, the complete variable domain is DVKVTQSSRYLVKRTGEKVFLECVQDMDHENMFWYRQDPGLGLRLIYFSYDVKMKEKGDIPEGYSVSREKKERFSLILESASTNQTSMYLCASSFPGLVQETQYFGPGTRLLVL.

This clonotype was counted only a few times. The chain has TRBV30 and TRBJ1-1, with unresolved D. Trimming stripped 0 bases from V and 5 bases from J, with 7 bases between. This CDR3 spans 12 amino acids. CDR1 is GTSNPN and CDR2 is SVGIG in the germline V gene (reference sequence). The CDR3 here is CAWSVRQTEAFF. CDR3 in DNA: TGTGCCTGGAGTGTACGTCAGACTGAAGCTTTCTTT.

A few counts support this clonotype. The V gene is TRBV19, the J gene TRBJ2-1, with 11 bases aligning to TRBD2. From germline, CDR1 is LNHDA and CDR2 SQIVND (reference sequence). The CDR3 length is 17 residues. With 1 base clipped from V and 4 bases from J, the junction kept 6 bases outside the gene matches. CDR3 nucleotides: TGTGCCAGTAGTATAGGACAGACTAGCGGGGCGTACAATGAGCAGTTCTTC. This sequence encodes CASSIGQTSGAYNEQFF. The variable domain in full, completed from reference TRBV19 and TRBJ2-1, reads DGGITQSPKYLFRKEGQNVTLSCEQNLNHDAMYWYRQDPGQGLRLIYYSQIVNDFQKGDIAEGYSVSREKKESFPLTVTSAQKNPTAFYLCASSIGQTSGAYNEQFFGPGTRLTVL.

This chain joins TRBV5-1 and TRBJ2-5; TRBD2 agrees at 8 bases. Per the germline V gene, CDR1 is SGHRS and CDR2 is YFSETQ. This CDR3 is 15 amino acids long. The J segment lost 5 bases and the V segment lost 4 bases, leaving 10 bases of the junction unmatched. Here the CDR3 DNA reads TGCGCCAGCAGCAAAGCCGGGACTAGTGGGGAGACCCAGTACTTC. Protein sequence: CASSKAGTSGETQYF.

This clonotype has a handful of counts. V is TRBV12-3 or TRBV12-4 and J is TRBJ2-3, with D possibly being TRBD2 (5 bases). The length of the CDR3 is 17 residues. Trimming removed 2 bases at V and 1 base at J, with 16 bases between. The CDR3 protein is CASSLTTHGGGTDTQYF. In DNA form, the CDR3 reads TGTGCCAGCAGTTTAACGACGCATGGAGGTGGCACAGATACGCAGTATTTT.

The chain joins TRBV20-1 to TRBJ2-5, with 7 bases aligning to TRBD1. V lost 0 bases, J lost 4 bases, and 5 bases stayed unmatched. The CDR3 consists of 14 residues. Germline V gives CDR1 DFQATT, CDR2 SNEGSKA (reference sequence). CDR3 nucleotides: TGCAGTGCTAGAGATGAGACAGGGAGAGAGACCCAGTACTTC. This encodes CSARDETGRETQYF.

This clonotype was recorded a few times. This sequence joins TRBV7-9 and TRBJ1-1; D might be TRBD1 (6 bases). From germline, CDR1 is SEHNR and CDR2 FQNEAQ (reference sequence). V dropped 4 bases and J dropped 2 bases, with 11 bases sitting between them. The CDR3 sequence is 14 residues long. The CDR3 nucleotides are TGTGCCAGCAGCTCGTACAGGGATAACACTGAAGCTTTCTTT. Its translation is CASSSYRDNTEAFF.

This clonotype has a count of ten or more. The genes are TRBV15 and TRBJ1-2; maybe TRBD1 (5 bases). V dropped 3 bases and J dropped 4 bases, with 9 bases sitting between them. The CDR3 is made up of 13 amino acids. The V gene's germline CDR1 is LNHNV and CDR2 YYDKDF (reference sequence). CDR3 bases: TGTGCCACCAGCAGGGAGACAGTCTATGGCTACACCTTC. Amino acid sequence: CATSRETVYGYTF. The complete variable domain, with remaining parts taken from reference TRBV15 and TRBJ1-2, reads DAMVIQNPRYQVTQFGKPVTLSCSQTLNHNVMYWYQQKSSQAPKLLFHYYDKDFNNEADTPDNFQSRRPNTSFCFLDIRSPGLGDTAMYLCATSRETVYGYTFGSGTRLTVV.